This T cell receptor (beta chain) is from a study of blood T cells in healthy people across ages. Germline CDR1 reads SEHNR; CDR2 reads FQNEAQ (reference sequence). This CDR3 has 17 amino acids. The V gene end was trimmed by 5 bases and the J gene end by 1 base; junction bases not matched to a gene: 12. Findings and limits, study-wide: Higher diversity and more naive CD4+ cells were features of long-lived donors, compared to aged donors.

The donors, healthy Caucasians from Russia, were aged roughly 6 to 90. Details on this clonotype: Its target is not known.

Through a sample-barcoded 5' primer and a J-beta primer mix, a second PCR was run for about 6 to 11 cycles. One entry per CDR3 protein, called by TCRdb with MiXCR from the 5' RACE reads. This table holds hundreds of thousands of distinct CDR3 sequences, roughly 53% found once. Sequencing used blood. The sequence was obtained from a man in his sixties in good health. The chain combines TRBV7-9 with TRBJ2-5, with TRBD1 matching 8 bases. CDR3: CASSRQGSSLRQETQYF. The CDR3, as DNA: TGTGCCAGCAGCCGACAGGGGTCTAGCCTACGCCAAGAGACCCAGTACTTC.